This T cell receptor beta chain emerged from a study of blood T cell repertoires in COVID-19 (TCRdb year 2020). With regard to the full study: The collaborator samples originated in the United States, Italy and Spain and spanned the acute and convalescent phases of COVID-19. Where available, HLA class I and class II types were taken from metadata supplied by the sample provider and were not determined by assay-based typing. The sample metadata nearly always contained a de-identified subject ID, COVID-19 status, age in years and sex. The samples were drawn from the first 160 participants of the ongoing ImmuneRACE study and from roughly 1,300 subjects provided by 6 global collaborators. The prospective study material was composed of cDNA or gDNA derived from T cells, B-cell-depleted T cells, or PBMCs. Deeply sampled blood TCRbeta repertoires from subjects exposed to, actively infected with, or recovered from COVID-19 were included in the dataset. The repertoires were released in a freely available public database intended as a resource for research on the immune response to SARS-CoV-2.

Note on this clone: There is no known antigen for this receptor. Within one base of it there is no much larger clone, and no base qualities were kept.

TCRbeta CDR3 regions were amplified from genomic DNA by means of the immunoSEQ Assay, a bias-controlled multiplex PCR. On the authors' methods: Within the assay, amplification of reference gene primers was used to estimate how many nucleated cells each sample contained. To quantify the absolute abundance of each unique TCRbeta CDR3 rearrangement, sequence reads were collapsed and filtered. For each sample, productive Simpson clonality was calculated as the square root of Simpson's diversity index across productive rearrangements. Entries here come from immuneACCESS through TCRdb and include only in-frame sequences with V and J called. Some clones fail to appear in such tables; in the studies checked, an unresolved V gene covers under half of the shortfall, and the cause of the remainder is unknown. The V and J calls and clone size come from that table; D and trimming were worked out from the DNA. This sample lists 440,000 or so clones; 89% were detected once. The top ten hold approximately 1.5% of the sample.

At one collaborating source in Seattle, patients were enrolled during active infection and were followed longitudinally through the course of disease. The collaborating institutions used their own protocols to collect whole blood in K2EDTA tubes. For TCRbeta analysis, collaborators shipped samples as frozen whole blood, isolated PBMCs, or DNA extracted from either of those sample types. Via the germline V gene, CDR1 is SQVTM and CDR2 ANQGSEA. At the junction V is shortened by 6 bases and J by 4 bases; bases outside the gene matches: 1. The CDR3, cysteine through phenylalanine, is 12 amino acids long. The retained sequence is limited to the CDR3, 36 bases, with the frame set at the first base. Beyond this particular receptor, the publication reports: How much clinical and demographic metadata was included differed by source and by participant, and the metadata was provided uncurated.

The chain links TRBV29-1 with TRBJ2-3, with 10 central nucleotides matching TRBD2. This sequence was found in a middle-aged woman with COVID-19, enrolled during active disease. Source material: peripheral blood. The encoded CDR3 is CSVGLAADTQYF. The nucleotides read TGCAGCGTCGGACTAGCGGCAGATACGCAGTATTTT.